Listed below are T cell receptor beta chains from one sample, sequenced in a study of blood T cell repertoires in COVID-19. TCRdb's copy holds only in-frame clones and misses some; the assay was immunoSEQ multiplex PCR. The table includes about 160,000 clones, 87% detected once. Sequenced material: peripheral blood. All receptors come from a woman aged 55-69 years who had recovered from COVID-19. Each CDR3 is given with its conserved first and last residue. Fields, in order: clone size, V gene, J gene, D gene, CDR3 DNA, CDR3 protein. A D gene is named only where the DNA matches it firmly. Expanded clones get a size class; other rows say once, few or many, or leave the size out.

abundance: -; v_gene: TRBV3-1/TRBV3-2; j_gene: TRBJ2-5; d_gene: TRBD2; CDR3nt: TGTGCCAGCAGCCGGGGGACTAGCGGGGGAGCAGAAGAGACCCAGTACTTC; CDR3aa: CASSRGTSGGAEETQYF
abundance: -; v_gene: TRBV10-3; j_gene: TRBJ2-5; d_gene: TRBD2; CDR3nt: TGTGCCATCATGAATCCAGCGGGGGGCCAAGAGACCCAGTACTTC; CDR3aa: CAIMNPAGGQETQYF
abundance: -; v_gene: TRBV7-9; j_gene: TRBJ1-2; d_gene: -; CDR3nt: TGTGCCAGCAGCTTAGCGCTCAACCTCGGCGGGGGCTACACCTTC; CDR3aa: CASSLALNLGGGYTF
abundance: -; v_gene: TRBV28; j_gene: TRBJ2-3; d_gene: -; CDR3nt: TGTGCCAGCAGTTTTTTCCAGGGTACAGATACGCAGTATTTT; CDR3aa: CASSFFQGTDTQYF
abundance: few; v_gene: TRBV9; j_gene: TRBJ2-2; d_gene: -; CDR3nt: TGTGCCAGCAGCGTAGCTACGAACACCGGGGAGCTGTTTTTT; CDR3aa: CASSVATNTGELFF
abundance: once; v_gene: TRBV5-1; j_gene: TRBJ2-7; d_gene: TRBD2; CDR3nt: TGCGCCAGCAGCCCCGGGGGGGCGGGATACGAGCAGTACTTC; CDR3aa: CASSPGGAGYEQYF
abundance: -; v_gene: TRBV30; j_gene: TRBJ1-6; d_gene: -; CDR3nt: TGTGCCTGGCGCACCAAGGGGACAAGGAATTCACCCCTCCACTTT; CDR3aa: CAWRTKGTRNSPLHF
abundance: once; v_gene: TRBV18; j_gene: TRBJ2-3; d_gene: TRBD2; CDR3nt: TGTGCCAGCTCACGACTAGCGGGGGAGGACACAGATACGCAGTATTTT; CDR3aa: CASSRLAGEDTDTQYF
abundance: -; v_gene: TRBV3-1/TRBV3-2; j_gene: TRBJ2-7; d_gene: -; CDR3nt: TGTGCCAGCAGCTCCGGAGGCGGGGTCTACGAGCAGTACTTC; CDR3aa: CASSSGGGVYEQYF
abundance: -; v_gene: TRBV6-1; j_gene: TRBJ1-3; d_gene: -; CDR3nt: TGTGCCAGCAGTGAAGCCGACAGGCCCTTCTCTGGAAACACCATATATTTT; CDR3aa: CASSEADRPFSGNTIYF
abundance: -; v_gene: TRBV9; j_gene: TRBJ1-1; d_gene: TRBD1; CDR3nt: TGTGCCAGCAGCGTAGTAGCAGGGGGCTCCACTGAAGCTTTCTTT; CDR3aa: CASSVVAGGSTEAFF
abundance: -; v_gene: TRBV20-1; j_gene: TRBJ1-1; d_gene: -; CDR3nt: TGCGGAGACTCGGGTAACACTGAAGCTTTCTTT; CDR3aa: CGDSGNTEAFF
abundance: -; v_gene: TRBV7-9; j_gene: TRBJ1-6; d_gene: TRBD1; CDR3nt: TGTGCCGGCGGGACAGGGGCTAGCTCCTATAATTCACCCCTCCACTTT; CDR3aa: CAGGTGASSYNSPLHF
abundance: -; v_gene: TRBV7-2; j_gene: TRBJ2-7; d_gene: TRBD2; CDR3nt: TGTGCCAGCAGCCCCATTAGCGGGGGCTCTTACGAGCAGTACTTC; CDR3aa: CASSPISGGSYEQYF
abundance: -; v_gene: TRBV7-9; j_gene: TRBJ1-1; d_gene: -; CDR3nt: TGTGCCAGCAGCTTAGGCGGTGGTCCGAAGCAAGCTTTCTTT; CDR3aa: CASSLGGGPKQAFF
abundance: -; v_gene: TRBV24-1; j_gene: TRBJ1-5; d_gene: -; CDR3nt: TGTGCCACCAGTGATTCGGGAGTAGAGAGGCCCCAGCATTTT; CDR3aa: CATSDSGVERPQHF
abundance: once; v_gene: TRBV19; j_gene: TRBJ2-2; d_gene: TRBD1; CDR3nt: TGTGCCAGTAGTATCTTGGGACAGGGGACCGGGGAGCTGTTTTTT; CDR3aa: CASSILGQGTGELFF
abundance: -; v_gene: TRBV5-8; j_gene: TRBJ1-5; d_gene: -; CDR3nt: TGTGCCAGCAGCTTGGTTGGGGGCGGTGGTCCTAGCAATCAGCCCCAGCATTTT; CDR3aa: CASSLVGGGGPSNQPQHF
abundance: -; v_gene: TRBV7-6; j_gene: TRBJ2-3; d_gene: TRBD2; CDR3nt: TGTGCCAGCAGCGCGCGGCTAGCGGGGGGCCTAAATACTCTTCCTAGCACAGATACGCAGTATTTT; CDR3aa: CASSARLAGGLNTLPSTDTQYF
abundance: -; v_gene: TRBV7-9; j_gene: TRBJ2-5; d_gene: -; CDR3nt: TGTGCCAGCAGCCCCATGGAGGAGACCCAGTACTTC; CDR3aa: CASSPMEETQYF
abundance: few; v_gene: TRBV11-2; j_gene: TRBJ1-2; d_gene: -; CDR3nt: TGTGCCAGCAGCCCGTCAGGGTTAAACTATGGCTACACCTTC; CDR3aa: CASSPSGLNYGYTF
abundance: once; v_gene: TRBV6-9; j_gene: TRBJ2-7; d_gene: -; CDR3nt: TGTGCCAGCAGATATTCAGCTTACTACGAGCAGTACTTC; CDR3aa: CASRYSAYYEQYF
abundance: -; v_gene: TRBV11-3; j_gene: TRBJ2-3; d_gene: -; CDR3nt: TGTGCCAGCAGCCCGGGGGACTGGGCTGGCACAGATACGCAGTATTTT; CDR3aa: CASSPGDWAGTDTQYF
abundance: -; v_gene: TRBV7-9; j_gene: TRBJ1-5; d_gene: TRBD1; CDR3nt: TGTGCCAGCAGCCGAGTAGGGACAGGGTCGGGTCAGCCCCAGCATTTT; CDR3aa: CASSRVGTGSGQPQHF
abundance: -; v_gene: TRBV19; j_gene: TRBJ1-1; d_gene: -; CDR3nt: TGTGCCAGTGCGGGCTTCGCTGAAGCTTTCTTT; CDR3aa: CASAGFAEAFF
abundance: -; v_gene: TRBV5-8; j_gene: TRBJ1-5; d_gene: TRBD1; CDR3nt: TGTGCCAGCACCAGGACAGGGACCAGACAGCCCCAGCATTTT; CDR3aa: CASTRTGTRQPQHF
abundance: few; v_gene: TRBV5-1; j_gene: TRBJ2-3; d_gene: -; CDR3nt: TGCGCCAGCGTACGAGGGGGAAGCACAGATACGCAGTATTTT; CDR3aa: CASVRGGSTDTQYF
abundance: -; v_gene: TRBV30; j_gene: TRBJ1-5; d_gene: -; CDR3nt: TGTGCCTGGAGTTTCCAGGGATCTAGCAATCAGCCCCAGCATTTT; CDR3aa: CAWSFQGSSNQPQHF
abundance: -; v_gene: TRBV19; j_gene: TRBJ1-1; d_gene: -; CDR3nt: TGTGCCAGTAGTAATAGAAAACAGGGATACACTGAAGCTTTCTTT; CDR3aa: CASSNRKQGYTEAFF
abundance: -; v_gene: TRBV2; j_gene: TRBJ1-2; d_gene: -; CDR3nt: TGTGCCAGCGGAGGTGGCTACACCTTC; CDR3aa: CASGGGYTF
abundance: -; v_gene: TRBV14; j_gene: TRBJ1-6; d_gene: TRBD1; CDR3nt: TGTGCCAGCAGCCTGACAGGGGGTAATTCACCCCTCCACTTT; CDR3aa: CASSLTGGNSPLHF
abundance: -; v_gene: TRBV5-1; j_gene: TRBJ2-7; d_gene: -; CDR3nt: TGCGCCAGCAGCTTGGGGAGGGGCGAGAACGAGCAGTACTTC; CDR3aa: CASSLGRGENEQYF
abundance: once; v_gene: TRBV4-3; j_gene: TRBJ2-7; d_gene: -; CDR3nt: TGCGCCAGCAGCCAAGATTTACAGCTCCGGGGCGAGCAGTACTTC; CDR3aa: CASSQDLQLRGEQYF
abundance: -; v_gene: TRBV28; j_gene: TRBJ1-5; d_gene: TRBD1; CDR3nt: TGTGCCAGCAGTTCAGGGACAGGCCGTCATCAGCCCCAGCATTTT; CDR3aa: CASSSGTGRHQPQHF
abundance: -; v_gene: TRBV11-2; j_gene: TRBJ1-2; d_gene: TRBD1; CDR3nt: TGTGCCAGCAGGCCTCGGACAGGGAGTCTCCACTATGGCTACACCTTC; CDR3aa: CASRPRTGSLHYGYTF
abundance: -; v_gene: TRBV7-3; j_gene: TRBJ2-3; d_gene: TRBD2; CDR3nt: TGTGCCAGCAGCTTAATGGGTAGGGGACGCGGGGGGGCCGCAGATACGCAGTATTTT; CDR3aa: CASSLMGRGRGGAADTQYF
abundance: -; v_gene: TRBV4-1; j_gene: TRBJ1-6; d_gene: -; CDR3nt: TGCGCCAGCAGCCGCGCCGGAGATTCACCCCTCCACTTT; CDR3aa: CASSRAGDSPLHF
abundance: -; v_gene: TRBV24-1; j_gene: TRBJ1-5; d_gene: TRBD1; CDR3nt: TGTGCCACCAGTGATCACCCTTCCGACAGGGGGGATCAGCCCCAGCATTTT; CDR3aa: CATSDHPSDRGDQPQHF
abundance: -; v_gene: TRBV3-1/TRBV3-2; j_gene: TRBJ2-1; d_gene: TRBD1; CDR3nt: TGTGCCAGCAGCCAAGATAGCAGGGGGCCCTTGTCAAATGAGCAGTTCTTC; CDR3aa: CASSQDSRGPLSNEQFF
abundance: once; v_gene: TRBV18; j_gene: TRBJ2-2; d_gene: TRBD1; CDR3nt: TGTGCCAGCTCACCAGGACAGGGGAACACCGGGGAGCTGTTTTTT; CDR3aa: CASSPGQGNTGELFF